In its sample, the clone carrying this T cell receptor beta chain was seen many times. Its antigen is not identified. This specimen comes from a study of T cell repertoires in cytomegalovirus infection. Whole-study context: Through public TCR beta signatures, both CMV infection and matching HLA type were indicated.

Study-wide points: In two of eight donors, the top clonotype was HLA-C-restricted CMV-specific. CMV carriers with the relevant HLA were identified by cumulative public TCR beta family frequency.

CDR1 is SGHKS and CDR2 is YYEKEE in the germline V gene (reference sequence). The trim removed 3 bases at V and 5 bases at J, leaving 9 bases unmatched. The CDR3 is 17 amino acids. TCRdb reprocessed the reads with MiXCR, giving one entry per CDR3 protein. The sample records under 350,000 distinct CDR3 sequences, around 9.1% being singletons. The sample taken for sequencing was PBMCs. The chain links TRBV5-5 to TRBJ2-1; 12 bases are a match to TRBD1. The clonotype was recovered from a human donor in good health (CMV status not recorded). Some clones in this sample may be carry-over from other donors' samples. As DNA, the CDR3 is TGTGCCAGCAGCTCGAGACCGGGACAGGGGGCCAACAATGAGCAGTTCTTC. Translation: CASSSRPGQGANNEQFF.